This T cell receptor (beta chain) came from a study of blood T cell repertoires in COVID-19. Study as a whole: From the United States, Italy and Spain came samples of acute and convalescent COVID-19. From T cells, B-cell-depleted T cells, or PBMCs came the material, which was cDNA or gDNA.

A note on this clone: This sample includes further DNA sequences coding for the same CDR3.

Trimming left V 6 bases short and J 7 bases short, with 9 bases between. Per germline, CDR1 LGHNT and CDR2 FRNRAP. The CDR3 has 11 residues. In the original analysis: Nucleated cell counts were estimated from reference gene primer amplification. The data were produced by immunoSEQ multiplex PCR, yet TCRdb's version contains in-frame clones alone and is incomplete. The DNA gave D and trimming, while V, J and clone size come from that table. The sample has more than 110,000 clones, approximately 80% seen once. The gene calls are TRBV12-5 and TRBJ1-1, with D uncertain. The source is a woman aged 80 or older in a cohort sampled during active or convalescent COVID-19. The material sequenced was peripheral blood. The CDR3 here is CASGLISEAFF. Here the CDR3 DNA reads TGTGCTAGTGGGCTCATCAGTGAAGCTTTCTTT.